This T cell receptor beta chain was obtained from a study of OX40 agonist ivuxolimab in advanced cancers. As for the study in general: Checkpoint inhibitors had been given previously to about 40% of patients. Partial responses were achieved by three patients, one with hepatocellular carcinoma and two with cutaneous melanoma.

The trim removed 6 bases at V and 6 bases at J, leaving 11 bases unmatched. The length of the CDR3 is 16 residues. From germline, CDR1 is LNHDA and CDR2 SQIVND (reference sequence). Profiled with immunoSEQ multiplex PCR; TCRdb holds only in-frame clones, not every one. Seen here are 100,000 to 110,000 clones, under 95% observed once, and the top ten hold 0.45% to 0.65%. Study conclusions and caveats: The authors also found low normalized T-cell clonal expansion in some nonresponders. Some of the lowest clonal expansion was seen in partial responders at 0.1-3.0 mg/kg.

Concerning this clone itself: Its antigen is unknown.

The sample in question was CD4+ or CD8+ T cells sorted from blood, obtained in a trial of the OX40 agonist ivuxolimab. The chain recombines TRBV19 with TRBJ2-1, with 10 bases aligning to TRBD2. The sequence derives from an adult with an advanced solid tumor such as melanoma, head and neck, liver or kidney cancer. DNA of the CDR3: TGTGCCAGTAGCATAACTAGCGGGAAGGGTCGCAATGAGCAGTTCTTC. It translates to CASSITSGKGRNEQFF.